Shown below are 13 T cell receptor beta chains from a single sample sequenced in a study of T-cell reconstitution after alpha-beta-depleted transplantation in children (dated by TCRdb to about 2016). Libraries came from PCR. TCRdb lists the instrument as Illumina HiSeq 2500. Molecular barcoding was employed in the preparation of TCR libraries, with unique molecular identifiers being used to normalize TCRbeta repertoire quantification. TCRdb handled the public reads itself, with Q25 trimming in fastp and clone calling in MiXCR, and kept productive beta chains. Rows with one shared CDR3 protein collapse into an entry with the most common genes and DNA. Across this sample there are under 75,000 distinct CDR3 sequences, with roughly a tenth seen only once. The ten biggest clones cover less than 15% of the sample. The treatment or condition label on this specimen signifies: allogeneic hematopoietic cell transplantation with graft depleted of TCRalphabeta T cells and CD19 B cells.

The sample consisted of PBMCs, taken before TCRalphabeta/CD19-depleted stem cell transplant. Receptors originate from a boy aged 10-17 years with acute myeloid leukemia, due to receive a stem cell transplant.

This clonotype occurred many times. The DNA of the CDR3 is TGCGCCAGCAGCTTTCGACAGGAGGGCTACACCTTC. As protein: CASSFRQEGYTF. This chain links TRBV5-1 with TRBJ1-2; D is perhaps TRBD1 (6 bases). The V gene's germline CDR1 is SGHRS and CDR2 YFSETQ. This CDR3 region has 12 residues. Trimming took off 2 bases at V and 8 bases at J, with 10 bases between the two ends.

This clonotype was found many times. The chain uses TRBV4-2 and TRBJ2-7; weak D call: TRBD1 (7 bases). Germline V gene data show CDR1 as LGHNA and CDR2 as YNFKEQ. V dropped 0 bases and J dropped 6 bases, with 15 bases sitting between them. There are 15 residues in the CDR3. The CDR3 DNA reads TGTGCCAGCAGCCAAGAGGGAGCAGGGGGAGGCGAGCAGTACTTC. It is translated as CASSQEGAGGGEQYF.

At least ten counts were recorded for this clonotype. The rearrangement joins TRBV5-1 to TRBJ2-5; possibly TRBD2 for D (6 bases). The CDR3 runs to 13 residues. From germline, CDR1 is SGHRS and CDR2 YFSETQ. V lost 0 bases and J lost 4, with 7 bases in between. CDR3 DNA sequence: TGCGCCAGCAGCTTGGGGGGGGTAGAGACCCAGTACTTC. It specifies CASSLGGVETQYF.

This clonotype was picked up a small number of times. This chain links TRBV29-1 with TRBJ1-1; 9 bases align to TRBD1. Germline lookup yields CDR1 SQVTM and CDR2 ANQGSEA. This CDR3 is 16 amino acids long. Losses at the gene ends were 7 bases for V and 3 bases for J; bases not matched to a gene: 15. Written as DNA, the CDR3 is TGCAGCGCCCACCCGAGAGCGGGACAGGGTGACACTGAAGCTTTCTTT. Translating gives CSAHPRAGQGDTEAFF.

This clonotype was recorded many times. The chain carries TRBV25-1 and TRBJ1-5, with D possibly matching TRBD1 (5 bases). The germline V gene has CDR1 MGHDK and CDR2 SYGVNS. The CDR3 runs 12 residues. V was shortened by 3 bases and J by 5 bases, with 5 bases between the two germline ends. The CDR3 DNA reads TGTGCCAGCAGTGACAGGGATCAGCCCCAGCATTTT. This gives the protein CASSDRDQPQHF. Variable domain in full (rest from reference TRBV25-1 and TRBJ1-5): EADIYQTPRYLVIGTGKKITLECSQTMGHDKMYWYQQDPGMELHLIHYSYGVNSTEKGDLSSESTVSRIRTEHFPLTLESARPSHTSQYLCASSDRDQPQHFGDGTRLSIL.

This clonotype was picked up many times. In DNA form, the CDR3 reads TGTGCCACCAGCAGAGAGGTTATGGGGGGGCCCACTGAAGCTTTCTTT. Translation: CATSREVMGGPTEAFF. This rearrangement joins TRBV15 to TRBJ1-1; perhaps TRBD1 as D (6 bases). Germline loops: CDR1 LNHNV, CDR2 YYDKDF (reference sequence). The V end lost 0 bases, the J end lost 4 bases, and 15 bases lay between the germline ends. This CDR3 has 16 amino acids.

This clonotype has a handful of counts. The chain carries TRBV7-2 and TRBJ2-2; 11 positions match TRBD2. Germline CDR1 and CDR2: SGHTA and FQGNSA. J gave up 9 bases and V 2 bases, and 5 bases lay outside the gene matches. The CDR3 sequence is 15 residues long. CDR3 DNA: TGTGCCAGCAGCTTAATGACTAGCGGGATGCGGGAGCTGTTTTTT. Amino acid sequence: CASSLMTSGMRELFF.

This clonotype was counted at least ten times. In DNA form, the CDR3 reads TGTGCCAGCAGTTTATCAGGGCCCCCTGGAAACACCATATATTTT. Encoded protein: CASSLSGPPGNTIYF. The chain is built from TRBV12-3 or TRBV12-4 and TRBJ1-3, with D possibly TRBD1 on 5 matching bases. The CDR3 totals 15 residues. The V gene lost 2 bases and the J gene lost 2 bases, with 10 bases spanning the gap.

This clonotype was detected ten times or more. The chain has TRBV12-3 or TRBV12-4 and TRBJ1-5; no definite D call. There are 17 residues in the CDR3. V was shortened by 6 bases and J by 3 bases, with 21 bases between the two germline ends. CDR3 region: CASSSDIGGRPNQPQHF. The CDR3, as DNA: TGTGCCAGCAGCTCAGATATAGGAGGGAGACCCAATCAGCCCCAGCATTTT.

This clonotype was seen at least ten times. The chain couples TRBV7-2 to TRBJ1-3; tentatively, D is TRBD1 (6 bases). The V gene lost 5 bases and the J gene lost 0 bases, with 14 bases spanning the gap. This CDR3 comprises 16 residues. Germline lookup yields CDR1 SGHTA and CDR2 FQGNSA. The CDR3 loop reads CASSPWGGFSGNTIYF. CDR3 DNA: TGTGCCAGCAGCCCCTGGGGGGGCTTCTCTGGAAACACCATATATTTT.

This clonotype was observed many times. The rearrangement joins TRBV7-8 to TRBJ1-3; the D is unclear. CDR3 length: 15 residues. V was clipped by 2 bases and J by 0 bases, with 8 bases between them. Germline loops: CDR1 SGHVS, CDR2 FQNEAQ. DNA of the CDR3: TGTGCCAGCAGCTTATACGGGGACTCTGGAAACACCATATATTTT. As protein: CASSLYGDSGNTIYF.

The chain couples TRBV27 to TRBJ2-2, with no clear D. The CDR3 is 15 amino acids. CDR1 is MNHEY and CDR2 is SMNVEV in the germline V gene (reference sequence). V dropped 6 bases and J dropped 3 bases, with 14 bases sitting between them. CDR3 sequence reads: CASSDLQSYTGELFF. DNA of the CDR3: TGTGCCAGCAGCGACCTACAGAGTTACACCGGGGAGCTGTTTTTT.

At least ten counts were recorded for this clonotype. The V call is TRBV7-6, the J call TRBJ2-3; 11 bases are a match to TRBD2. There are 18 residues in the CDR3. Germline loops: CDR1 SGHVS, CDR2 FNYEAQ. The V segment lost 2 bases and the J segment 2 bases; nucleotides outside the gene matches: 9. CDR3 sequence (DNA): TGTGCCAGCAGCTTAACCCTAGGACTAGCGGGTATCACAGATACGCAGTATTTT. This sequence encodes CASSLTLGLAGITDTQYF.